One sample yielded the 20 T cell receptor beta chains listed below, sequenced in a study of blood T cell repertoires in COVID-19. Produced via immunoSEQ multiplex PCR; TCRdb's table is partial and in-frame only. Of 340,000 or so clones listed, around 90% are singletons. Sequences were obtained from peripheral blood. The receptors stem from a man in his fifties with active or convalescent COVID-19.

This sequence joins TRBV6-5 and TRBJ1-3, with a tentative D call TRBD1 (6 bases). This CDR3 region has 13 residues. In germline, CDR1 is MNHEY, CDR2 SVGAGI. With 0 bases removed from V and 7 bases from J, the gap between germline ends came to 7 bases. The CDR3 is CASSYSQGNTIYF. In DNA form, the CDR3 reads TGTGCCAGCAGTTACTCGCAGGGGAACACCATATATTTT.

This chain uses TRBV20-1 with TRBJ2-1, with TRBD2 identical over 9 bases. V gave up 6 bases and J gave up 11 bases; unmatched junction bases: 5. CDR1 DFQATT and CDR2 SNEGSKA come from the germline V gene (reference sequence). The CDR3 consists of 11 residues. The CDR3 sequence is CSAISGGKQFF. The CDR3 coding sequence is TGCAGTGCAATTAGCGGGGGTAAGCAGTTCTTC.

The rearrangement uses TRBV4-3 and TRBJ2-1, with 10 bases that match TRBD2. V was pared by 2 bases and J by 12 bases, with 13 bases of the junction left unmatched. The CDR3 runs to 16 residues. Germline V CDR1 and CDR2: LGHNA, YSLEER. In nucleotides, the CDR3 is TGCGCCAGCAGCCAAATTCAACCGGGACTAGCGAGACGGCAGTTCTTC. Its protein is CASSQIQPGLARRQFF.

A single count supports this clone. V is TRBV4-1 and J is TRBJ2-7, with D possibly TRBD2 on 6 matching bases. Per germline, CDR1 MGHRA and CDR2 YSYEKL. Trimming took off 2 bases at V and 1 base at J, with 18 bases between the two ends. CDR3 length equals 17 residues. DNA for the CDR3: TGCGCCAGCAGCCAATCATACGGGACTCCCGCGTCCTACGAGCAGTACTTC. It codes for CASSQSYGTPASYEQYF.

CDR3 sequence (DNA): TGTGCCAGCAGTCCATGGACAGGGGGGGACAAAAACATTCAGTACTTC. As protein: CASSPWTGGDKNIQYF. J is TRBJ2-4 and V is TRBV28, with 10 bases lining up with TRBD1. The CDR3 loop spans 16 amino acids. CDR1 is MDHEN, CDR2 SYDVKM, per germline. J gave up 3 bases and V 5 bases, and 7 bases lay outside the gene matches.

The CDR3 region has the DNA TGTGCCAGCAGGCCACCGGGACAGGTCCCTCCAACCTACGAGCAGTACTTC. Its protein product is CASRPPGQVPPTYEQYF. The J gene is TRBJ2-7, the V gene TRBV28; the match to TRBD1 covers 8 bases. V gave up 6 bases and J gave up 2 bases; unmatched junction bases: 15. This CDR3 region has 17 residues. Looked up from germline, CDR1 is MDHEN and CDR2 is SYDVKM.

The chain has TRBV4-3 and TRBJ2-3, with no clear D. The CDR3 has 14 amino acids. V gave up 4 bases and J gave up 4 bases, with 12 bases separating them. Germline V gene lookup returns CDR1 LGHNA and CDR2 YSLEER. The CDR3, as DNA: TGCGCCAGCAGCCCAGGTTCCTTTTCAGATACGCAGTATTTT. It codes for CASSPGSFSDTQYF.

The V gene is TRBV4-1, the J gene TRBJ2-7; 7 bases are a match to TRBD2. The CDR3 is 15 residues long. The germline V gene encodes CDR1 MGHRA and CDR2 YSYEKL. Trimming removed 4 bases from V and 6 bases from J; junction bases left unmatched: 12. DNA for the CDR3: TGCGCCAGCAGCCGCCAGGCGCGGGAGTCTACCGAGCAGTACTTC. It is translated as CASSRQARESTEQYF.

V is TRBV6-6 and J is TRBJ2-5, with D perhaps TRBD2 (6 bases). There are 13 residues in the CDR3. CDR1 and CDR2 (germline): MNHNY, SVGAGI (reference sequence). V lost 8 bases and J 4 bases, leaving 14 bases between the germline ends. In nucleotides, the CDR3 is TGTGCCAGCCTCCGGGAGCAGGGAGAGACCCAGTACTTC. It encodes CASLREQGETQYF.

The genes are TRBV2 and TRBJ1-1; D remains unclear. V was cut by 1 base and J by 4 bases, with 13 bases left in between. The CDR3 contains 15 residues. Per germline, CDR1 SNHLY and CDR2 FYNNEI. The CDR3 DNA is TGTGCCAGCAGTGAAGTGGCGGGGAAGGTCACTGAAGCTTTCTTT. Amino acids: CASSEVAGKVTEAFF.

The rearrangement links TRBV19 to TRBJ1-3; TRBD1 aligns across 7 bases. In germline, CDR1 is LNHDA, CDR2 SQIVND (reference sequence). Germline trimming cut 7 bases from V and 0 bases from J; bases unmatched to any gene: 6. The CDR3 extends over 15 amino acids. CDR3 amino acids: CASNPGQISGNTIYF. The CDR3 region has the DNA TGTGCCAGTAATCCGGGACAGATCTCTGGAAACACCATATATTTT.

This chain links TRBV6-2 or TRBV6-3 with TRBJ2-1; 8 bases agree with TRBD1. CDR3 size: 14 residues. The ends lost 6 bases at V and 7 bases at J; junction bases unmatched: 8. Germline V gene data show CDR1 as MNHEY and CDR2 as SVGEGT. The CDR3 region is CASSKRTGMNEQFF. CDR3 sequence (DNA): TGTGCCAGCAGCAAGAGGACAGGGATGAATGAGCAGTTCTTC.

The chain couples TRBV4-1 to TRBJ2-7, with 9 bases matching TRBD1. CDR3 length: 18 amino acids. Germline V lookup: CDR1 MGHRA, CDR2 YSYEKL. With 1 base clipped from V and 7 bases from J, the junction kept 17 bases outside the gene matches. CDR3 residues: CASSQAPAGTGIVEEQYF. The CDR3 DNA reads TGCGCCAGCAGCCAAGCACCCGCCGGGACAGGGATCGTAGAGGAGCAGTACTTC.

J is TRBJ1-5 and V is TRBV5-6, with TRBD1 matching over 7 bases. V trimming: 4 bases; J trimming: 2 bases; junction bases outside the gene matches: 9. Germline lookup yields CDR1 SGHDT and CDR2 YYEEEE. CDR3 size: 16 residues. CDR3 DNA sequence: TGTGCCAGCAGCCTCTGGACAGGTTCGGGCAATCAGCCCCAGCATTTT. Translating it yields CASSLWTGSGNQPQHF.

This clone was observed once. The gene calls are TRBV24-1 and TRBJ1-1; possibly TRBD1 for D (6 bases). Germline lookup yields CDR1 KGHDR and CDR2 SFDVKD. The CDR3 is 13 amino acids. V lost 3 bases and J lost 9, with 13 bases in between. The CDR3 protein is CATSDTTQGKAFF. The CDR3 DNA reads as TGTGCCACCAGTGATACGACACAGGGTAAAGCTTTCTTT.

The rearrangement links TRBV29-1 to TRBJ2-3; TRBD2 matches 15 bases. Germline V gene lookup returns CDR1 SQVTM and CDR2 ANQGSEA. The length of the CDR3 is 17 residues. V lost 3 bases to trimming and J lost 2 bases; unmatched junction nucleotides: 6. In DNA, the CDR3 is TGCAGCGTTGAGGGGACTAGCGGGAGGCCCTCCACAGATACGCAGTATTTT. It translates to CSVEGTSGRPSTDTQYF.

The chain recombines TRBV4-1 with TRBJ1-3; possibly TRBD1 for D (5 bases). Trimming left V 0 bases short and J 3 bases short, with 12 bases between. The germline gives CDR1 MGHRA, CDR2 YSYEKL. The CDR3 sequence is 16 residues long. CDR3 sequence (DNA): TGCGCCAGCAGCCAAGAACACAGGCTGGGTGGAAACACCATATATTTT. This codes for CASSQEHRLGGNTIYF.

This clone showed up just once. The chain couples TRBV28 to TRBJ1-2; 9 nucleotides match TRBD1. Germline V CDR1 and CDR2: MDHEN, SYDVKM. Trimming took 5 bases from V and 2 from J; bases not matched to a gene: 6. The CDR3 is 15 amino acids. CDR3 region: CASSPQDRGNYGYTF. In DNA, the CDR3 is TGTGCCAGCAGTCCCCAGGACAGGGGAAACTATGGCTACACCTTC.

The rearrangement links TRBV5-6 to TRBJ1-3; TRBD1 is a possible D gene (5 bases). Deletions cut 4 bases from V and 0 bases from J, with 11 bases between. CDR3 size: 15 residues. Germline V CDR1 and CDR2: SGHDT, YYEEEE. The CDR3 is CASSGDSYSGNTIYF. For the CDR3, the DNA is TGTGCCAGCAGCGGGGACTCCTACTCTGGAAACACCATATATTTT.

This clone was recorded once. The chain employs TRBV3-1 (or the pseudogene TRBV3-2) and TRBJ2-3, with 7 positions matching TRBD1. V lost 11 bases to trimming and J lost 2 bases; unmatched junction nucleotides: 10. Per germline, CDR1 LGHDT and CDR2 YNNKEL (reference sequence). The CDR3 consists of 14 residues. The CDR3 sequence is CASKGGLVTDTQYF. The CDR3 DNA sequence: TGTGCCTCTAAAGGGGGCCTCGTCACAGATACGCAGTATTTT.